These 14 T cell receptor beta chains came from one sample sequenced in a study of T cells in Graves' hyperthyroidism and ophthalmopathy. RNA transcripts gave rise to amplified TCR beta CDR3 regions. First-round RT-PCR targeting the TCR CDR3 was performed with the HTBI primer set. TCRdb processed the multiplex PCR reads anew with MiXCR; each CDR3 protein has one entry. The table lists 500,000 to 600,000 distinct CDR3 sequences, roughly 46% of them singletons. Sequencing used peripheral blood or thyroid tissue (not recorded which). Every receptor here comes from a woman aged 18 to 35 with Graves' hyperthyroidism.

This clonotype was observed a few times. This may come from a read error, since a much larger clone is one base off. CDR3 loop: CAINMGLAGGRTGEPFF. CDR3 coding DNA: TGTGCCATCAACATGGGACTAGCGGGAGGCCGGACCGGGGAGCCGTTTTTT. The chain has TRBV10-3 and TRBJ2-2; TRBD2 agrees at 15 bases. The CDR3 consists of 17 residues. Per the germline V gene, CDR1 is ENHRY and CDR2 is SYGVKD.

This clonotype was seen at least ten times. The chain carries TRBV7-6 and TRBJ1-1, with D unclear. This CDR3 is built from 14 residues. Trimming left V 5 bases short and J 0 bases short, with 10 bases between. The V gene's germline CDR1 is SGHVS and CDR2 FNYEAQ. In DNA, the CDR3 is TGTGCCAGCAGCCCCTCCCGGGTGAACACTGAAGCTTTCTTT. Translating gives CASSPSRVNTEAFF.

A remark on this clonotype: This sequence may be a read error, since a much larger clone differs from it by one base. This rearrangement joins TRBV9 to TRBJ2-7; D ambiguous. The V gene's germline CDR1 is SGDLS and CDR2 YYNGEE. This CDR3 comprises 13 residues. Trimming pared 4 bases from V and 3 bases from J, leaving 11 bases between. This CDR3 is CASSSAAFYEQYF. The CDR3 DNA reads as TGTGCCAGCAGCTCCGCAGCGTTCTACGAGCAGTACTTC.

V and J are TRBV24-1 and TRBJ2-2; 8 bases align to TRBD1. Germline V gives CDR1 KGHDR, CDR2 SFDVKD. The J segment lost 1 base and the V segment lost 4 bases, leaving 1 base of the junction unmatched. The CDR3 consists of 15 residues. CDR3 nucleotides: TGTGCCACCAGTGAGGGGACAGGGAACACCGGGGAGCTGTTTTTT. This translates into CATSEGTGNTGELFF.

The sample holds many counts of this clonotype. This chain joins TRBV12-3 or TRBV12-4 and TRBJ2-5, with 7 nucleotides matching TRBD1. V dropped 5 bases and J dropped 4; count of bases not matched to a gene: 7. The CDR3 covers 14 residues. CDR3 sequence (DNA): TGTGCCAGCAGTACGACAGGGATCCCAGAGACCCAGTACTTC. As protein: CASSTTGIPETQYF.

The chain joins TRBV18 to TRBJ1-1; D unresolved. CDR3 length equals 12 residues. Trimming left V 3 bases short and J 7 bases short, with 9 bases between. Germline V gives CDR1 KGHSH, CDR2 LQKENI. The DNA for the CDR3 is TGTGCCAGCTCACCCACTGAGGTTGAAGCTTTCTTT. Translation: CASSPTEVEAFF.

This clonotype was observed at least ten times. The V call is TRBV10-3, the J call TRBJ1-1, with a tentative D call TRBD1 (5 bases). Trimming left V 2 bases short and J 4 bases short, with 11 bases between. The CDR3 has 14 residues. CDR1 ENHRY and CDR2 SYGVKD come from the germline V gene. The CDR3 nucleotides read TGTGCCATCAGTGAGAGTGGGGGGAGCACTGAAGCTTTCTTT. Translated: CAISESGGSTEAFF.

J is TRBJ1-5 and V is TRBV29-1, with a possible D match to TRBD1 (6 bases). The CDR3 totals 14 residues. CDR1 and CDR2 (germline): SQVTM, ANQGSEA. V was trimmed by 8 bases and J by 0 bases, leaving 14 bases between them. The CDR3, as DNA: TGCAGCTTGGGGGCGGGGAGTAGCAATCAGCCCCAGCATTTT. It translates to CSLGAGSSNQPQHF.

V gene TRBV9 combines with J gene TRBJ1-5; 10 bases are a match to TRBD1. Germline V CDR1 and CDR2: SGDLS, YYNGEE. J gave up 6 bases and V 2 bases, and 8 bases lay outside the gene matches. The CDR3 length is 16 residues. CDR3 amino acids: CASSVAGQGEGQPQHF. DNA for the CDR3: TGTGCCAGCAGCGTCGCCGGACAGGGGGAAGGTCAGCCCCAGCATTTT.

Worth noting for this clonotype: A much larger clone differs from this one at a single base, so this may be a read error. V gene TRBV2 combines with J gene TRBJ1-1, with D tentatively TRBD1 (6 bases). There are 15 residues in the CDR3. Trimming shortened V by 5 bases and J by 3 bases, and 16 bases separated the two germline ends. The germline gives CDR1 SNHLY, CDR2 FYNNEI. The CDR3 here is CASSPGRGAHTEAFF. For the CDR3, the DNA is TGTGCCAGCAGTCCCGGACGGGGGGCGCACACTGAAGCTTTCTTT.

This clonotype was seen a few times. For the CDR3, the DNA is TGTGCCAGCGCTCTATGGGGGAGAGAGACCCAGTACTTC. Residues: CASALWGRETQYF. The J gene is TRBJ2-5, the V gene TRBV2, with D perhaps TRBD1 or TRBD2 (5 bases each). V lost 8 bases and J lost 4, with 14 bases in between. The CDR3 has 13 amino acids. Germline-derived CDR1 and CDR2 are SNHLY and FYNNEI. Supplemented by reference TRBV2 and TRBJ2-5, the full variable domain reads EPEVTQTPSHQVTQMGQEVILRCVPISNHLYFYWYRQILGQKVEFLVSFYNNEISEKSEIFDDQFSVERPDGSNFTLKIRSTKLEDSAMYFCASALWGRETQYFGPGTRLLVL.

At least ten counts were recorded for this clonotype. The J gene is TRBJ2-5, the V gene TRBV6-1, with 10 bases lining up with TRBD2. Per germline, CDR1 MNHNS and CDR2 SASEGT. V was clipped by 1 base and J by 4 bases; unmatched bases: 3. The CDR3 has 15 residues. CDR3 amino acids: CASSEEAGGPETQYF. For the CDR3, the DNA is TGTGCCAGCAGTGAAGAAGCGGGAGGGCCAGAGACCCAGTACTTC.

The chain couples TRBV19 to TRBJ2-7, with 10 bases that match TRBD1. Looked up from germline, CDR1 is LNHDA and CDR2 is SQIVND (reference sequence). Trimming took 2 bases from V and 5 from J; bases not matched to a gene: 6. The CDR3 has 15 residues. The CDR3 protein is CASSIRQGARDEQYF. CDR3 DNA: TGTGCCAGTAGTATAAGACAGGGGGCAAGAGACGAGCAGTACTTC.

V usage is TRBV29-1 and J usage is TRBJ2-7; D perhaps matches TRBD2 (6 bases). V was trimmed by 3 bases and J by 4 bases, leaving 13 bases between them. Germline V CDR1 and CDR2: SQVTM, ANQGSEA. The CDR3 has 13 amino acids. The CDR3 region is CSVEGGDIYEQYF. CDR3 DNA sequence: TGCAGCGTTGAGGGGGGAGACATATACGAGCAGTACTTC.